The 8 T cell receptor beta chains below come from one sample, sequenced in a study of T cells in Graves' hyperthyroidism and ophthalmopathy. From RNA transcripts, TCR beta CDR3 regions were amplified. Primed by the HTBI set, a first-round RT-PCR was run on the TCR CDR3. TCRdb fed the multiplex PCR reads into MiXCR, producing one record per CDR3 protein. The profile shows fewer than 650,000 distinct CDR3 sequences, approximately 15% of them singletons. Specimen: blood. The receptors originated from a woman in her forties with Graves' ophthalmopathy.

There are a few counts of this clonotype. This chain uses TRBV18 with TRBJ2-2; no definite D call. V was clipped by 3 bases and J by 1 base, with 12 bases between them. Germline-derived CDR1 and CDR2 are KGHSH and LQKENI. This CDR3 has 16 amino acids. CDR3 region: CASSPSRIENTGELFF. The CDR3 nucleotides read TGTGCCAGCTCACCCTCTCGAATAGAGAACACCGGGGAGCTGTTTTTT.

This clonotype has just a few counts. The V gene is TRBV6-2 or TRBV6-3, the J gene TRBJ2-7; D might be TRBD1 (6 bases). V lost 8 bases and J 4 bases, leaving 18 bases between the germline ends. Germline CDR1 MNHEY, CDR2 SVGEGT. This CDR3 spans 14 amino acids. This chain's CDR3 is CASGLGRGFYEQYF. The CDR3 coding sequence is TGTGCCAGCGGACTCGGCAGGGGATTTTACGAGCAGTACTTC.

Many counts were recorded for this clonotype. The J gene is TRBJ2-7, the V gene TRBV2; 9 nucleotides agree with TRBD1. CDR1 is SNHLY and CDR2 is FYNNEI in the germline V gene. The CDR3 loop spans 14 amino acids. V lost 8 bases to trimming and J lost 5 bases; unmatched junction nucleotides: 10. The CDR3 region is CASESRDRANEQYF. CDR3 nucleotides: TGTGCCAGCGAGTCCCGGGACAGGGCGAACGAGCAGTACTTC.

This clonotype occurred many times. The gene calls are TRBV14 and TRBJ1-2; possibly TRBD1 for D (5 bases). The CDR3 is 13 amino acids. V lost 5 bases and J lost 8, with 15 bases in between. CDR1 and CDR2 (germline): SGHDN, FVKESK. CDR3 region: CASSGTEAQGYTF. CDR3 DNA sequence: TGTGCCAGCAGCGGGACCGAAGCTCAGGGCTACACCTTC.

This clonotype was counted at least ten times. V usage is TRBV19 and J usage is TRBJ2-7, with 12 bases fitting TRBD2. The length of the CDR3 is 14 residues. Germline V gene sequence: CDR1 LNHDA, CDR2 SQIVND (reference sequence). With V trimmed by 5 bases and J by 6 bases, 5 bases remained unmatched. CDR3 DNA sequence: TGTGCCAGTAGTTTGACTAGCGGGGGTGGCGAGCAGTACTTC. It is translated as CASSLTSGGGEQYF.

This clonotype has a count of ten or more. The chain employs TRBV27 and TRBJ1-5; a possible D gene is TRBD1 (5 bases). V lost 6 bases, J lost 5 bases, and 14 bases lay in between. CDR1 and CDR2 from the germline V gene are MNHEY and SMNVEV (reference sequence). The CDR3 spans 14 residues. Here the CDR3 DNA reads TGTGCCAGCAGCGCTGCACGGGGGGATCAGCCCCAGCATTTT. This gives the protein CASSAARGDQPQHF.

CDR3 nucleotides: TGTGCCAGCAGCGTAAGTGGGCCAGGGAACACTGAAGCTTTCTTT. Translation: CASSVSGPGNTEAFF. The genes are TRBV28 and TRBJ1-1; D ambiguous. The CDR3 has 15 amino acids. The ends were cut back, 6 bases at V and 1 base at J, with 15 bases in the middle. CDR1 MDHEN and CDR2 SYDVKM come from the germline V gene.

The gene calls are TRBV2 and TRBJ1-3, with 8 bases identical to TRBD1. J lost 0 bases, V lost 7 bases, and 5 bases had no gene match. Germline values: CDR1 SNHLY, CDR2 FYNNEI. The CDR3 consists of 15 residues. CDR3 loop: CASKDRGSSGNTIYF. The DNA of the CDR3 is TGTGCCAGCAAAGACAGGGGAAGCTCTGGAAACACCATATATTTT.